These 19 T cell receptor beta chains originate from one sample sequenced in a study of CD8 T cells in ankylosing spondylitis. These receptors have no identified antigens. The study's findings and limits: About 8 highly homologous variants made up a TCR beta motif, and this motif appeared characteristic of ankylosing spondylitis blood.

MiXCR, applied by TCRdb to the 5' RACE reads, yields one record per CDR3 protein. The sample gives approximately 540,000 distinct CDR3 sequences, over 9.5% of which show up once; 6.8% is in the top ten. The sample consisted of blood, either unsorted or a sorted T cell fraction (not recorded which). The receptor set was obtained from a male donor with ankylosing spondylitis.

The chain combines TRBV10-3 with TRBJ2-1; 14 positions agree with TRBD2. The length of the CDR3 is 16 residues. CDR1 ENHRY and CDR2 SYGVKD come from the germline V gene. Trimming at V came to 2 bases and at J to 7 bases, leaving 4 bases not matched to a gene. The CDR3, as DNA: TGTGCCATCAGTGAGCCTAGGACTAGCGGGAGGAATGAGCAGTTCTTC. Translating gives CAISEPRTSGRNEQFF.

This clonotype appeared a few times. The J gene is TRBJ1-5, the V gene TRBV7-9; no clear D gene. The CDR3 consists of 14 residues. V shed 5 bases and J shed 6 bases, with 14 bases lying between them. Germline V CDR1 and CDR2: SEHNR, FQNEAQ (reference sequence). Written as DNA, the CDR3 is TGTGCCAGCAGCCGGGCGGCAGGCGGTCAGCCCCAGCATTTT. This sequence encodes CASSRAAGGQPQHF. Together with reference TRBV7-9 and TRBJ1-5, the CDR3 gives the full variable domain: DTGVSQNPRHKITKRGQNVTFRCDPISEHNRLYWYRQTLGQGPEFLTYFQNEAQLEKSRLLSDRFSAERPKGSFSTLEIQRTEQGDSAMYLCASSRAAGGQPQHFGDGTRLSIL.

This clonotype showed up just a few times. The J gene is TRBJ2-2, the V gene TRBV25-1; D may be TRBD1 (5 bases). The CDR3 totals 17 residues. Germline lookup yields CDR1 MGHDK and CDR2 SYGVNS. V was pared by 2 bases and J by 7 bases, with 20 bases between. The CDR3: CASSEPPLAVQGGELFF. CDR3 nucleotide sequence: TGTGCCAGCAGTGAACCCCCCCTGGCGGTCCAGGGCGGGGAGCTGTTTTTT.

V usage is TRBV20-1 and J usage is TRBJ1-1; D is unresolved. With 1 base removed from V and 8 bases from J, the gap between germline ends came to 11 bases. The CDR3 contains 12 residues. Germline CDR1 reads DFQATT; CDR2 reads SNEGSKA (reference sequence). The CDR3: CSARVSTLEAFF. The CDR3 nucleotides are TGCAGTGCTAGAGTAAGCACACTAGAAGCTTTCTTT.

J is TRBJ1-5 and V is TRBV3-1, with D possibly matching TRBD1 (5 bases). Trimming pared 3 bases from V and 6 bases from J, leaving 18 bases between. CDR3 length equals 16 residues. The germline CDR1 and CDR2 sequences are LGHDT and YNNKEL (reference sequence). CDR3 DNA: TGTGCCAGCAGCCATCCAAAGTTCGGGGCTTTTCAGCCCCAGCATTTT. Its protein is CASSHPKFGAFQPQHF.

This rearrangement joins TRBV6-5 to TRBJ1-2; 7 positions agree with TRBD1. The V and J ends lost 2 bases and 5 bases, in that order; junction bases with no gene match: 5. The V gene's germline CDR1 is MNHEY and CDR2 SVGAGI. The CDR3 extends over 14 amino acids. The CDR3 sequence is CASSYDREGYGYTF. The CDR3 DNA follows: TGTGCCAGCAGTTACGACAGGGAAGGGTATGGCTACACCTTC.

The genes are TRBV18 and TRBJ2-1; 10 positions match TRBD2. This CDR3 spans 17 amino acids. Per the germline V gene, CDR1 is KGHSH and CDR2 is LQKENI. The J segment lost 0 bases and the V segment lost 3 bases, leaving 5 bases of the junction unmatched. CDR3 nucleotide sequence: TGTGCCAGCTCACCCTTTGGACTAGCGGACTCCTACAATGAGCAGTTCTTC. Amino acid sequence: CASSPFGLADSYNEQFF.

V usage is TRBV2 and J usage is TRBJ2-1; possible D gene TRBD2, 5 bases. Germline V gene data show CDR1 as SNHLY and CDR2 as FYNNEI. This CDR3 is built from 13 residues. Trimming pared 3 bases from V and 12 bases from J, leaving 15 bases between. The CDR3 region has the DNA TGTGCCAGCAGTGACGAGACTAATCCCGGGCAGTTCTTC. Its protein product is CASSDETNPGQFF.

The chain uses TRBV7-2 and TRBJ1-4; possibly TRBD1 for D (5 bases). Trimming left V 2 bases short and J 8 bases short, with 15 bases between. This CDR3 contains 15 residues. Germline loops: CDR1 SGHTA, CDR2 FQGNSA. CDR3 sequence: CASSLKRDLREKLFF. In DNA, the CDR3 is TGTGCCAGCAGCTTAAAACGGGACCTCCGGGAAAAACTGTTTTTT.

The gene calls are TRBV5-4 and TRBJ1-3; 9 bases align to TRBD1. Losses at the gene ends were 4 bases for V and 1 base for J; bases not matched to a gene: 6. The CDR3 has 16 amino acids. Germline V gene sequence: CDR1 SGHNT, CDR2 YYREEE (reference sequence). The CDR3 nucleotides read TGTGCCAGCAGCAAAGACAGGGGGGCGTCTGGAAACACCATATATTTT. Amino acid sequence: CASSKDRGASGNTIYF.

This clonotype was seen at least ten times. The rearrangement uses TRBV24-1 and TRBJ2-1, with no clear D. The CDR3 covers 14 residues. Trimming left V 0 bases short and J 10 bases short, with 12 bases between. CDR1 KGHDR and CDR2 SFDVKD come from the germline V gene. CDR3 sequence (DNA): TGTGCCACCAGTGATTTGGGTGAGCGTAACGAGCAGTTCTTC. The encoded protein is CATSDLGERNEQFF.

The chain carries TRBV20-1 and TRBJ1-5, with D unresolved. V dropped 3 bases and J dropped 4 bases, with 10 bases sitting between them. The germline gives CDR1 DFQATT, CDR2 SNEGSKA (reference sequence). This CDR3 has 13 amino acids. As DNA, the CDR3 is TGCAGTGCTAGGGACCGTAGGAATCAGCCCCAGCATTTT. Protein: CSARDRRNQPQHF.

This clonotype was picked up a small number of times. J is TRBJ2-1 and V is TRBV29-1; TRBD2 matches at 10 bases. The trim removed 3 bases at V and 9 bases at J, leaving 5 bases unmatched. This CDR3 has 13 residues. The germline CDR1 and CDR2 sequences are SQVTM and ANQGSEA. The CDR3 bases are TGCAGCGTTGAGGCTAGCGGGAGTACTGAGCAGTTCTTC. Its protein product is CSVEASGSTEQFF.

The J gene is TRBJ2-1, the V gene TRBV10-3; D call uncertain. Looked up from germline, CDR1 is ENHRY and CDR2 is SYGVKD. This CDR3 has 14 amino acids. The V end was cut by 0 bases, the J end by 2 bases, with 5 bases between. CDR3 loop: CAISESGTYNEQFF. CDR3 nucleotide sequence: TGTGCCATCAGTGAGTCGGGCACCTACAATGAGCAGTTCTTC.

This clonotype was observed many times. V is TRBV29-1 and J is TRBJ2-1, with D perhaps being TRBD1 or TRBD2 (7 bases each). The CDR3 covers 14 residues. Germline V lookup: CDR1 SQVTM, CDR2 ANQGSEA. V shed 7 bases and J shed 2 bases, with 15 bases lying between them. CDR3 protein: CSARGDSTYNEQFF. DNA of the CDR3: TGCAGCGCCCGGGGGGACAGCACCTACAATGAGCAGTTCTTC.

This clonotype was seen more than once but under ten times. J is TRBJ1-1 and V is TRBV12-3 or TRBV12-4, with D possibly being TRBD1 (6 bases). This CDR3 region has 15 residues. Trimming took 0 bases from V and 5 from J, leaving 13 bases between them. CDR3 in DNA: TGTGCCAGCAGTTTAGCGGGGGCGCGAGGTACTGAAGCTTTCTTT. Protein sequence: CASSLAGARGTEAFF.

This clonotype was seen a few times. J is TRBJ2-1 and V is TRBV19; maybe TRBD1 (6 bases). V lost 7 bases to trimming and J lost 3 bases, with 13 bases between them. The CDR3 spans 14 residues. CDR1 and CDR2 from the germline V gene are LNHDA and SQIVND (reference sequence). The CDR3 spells CASIRGRGYNEQFF. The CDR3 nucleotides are TGTGCCAGTATTAGGGGGAGAGGCTACAATGAGCAGTTCTTC.

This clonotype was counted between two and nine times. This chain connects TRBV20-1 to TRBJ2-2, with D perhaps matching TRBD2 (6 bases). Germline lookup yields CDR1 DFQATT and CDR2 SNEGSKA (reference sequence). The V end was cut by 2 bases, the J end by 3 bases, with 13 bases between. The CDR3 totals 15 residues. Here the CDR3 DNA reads TGCAGTGCTAGACCGGGACTCAAGGACACCGGGGAGCTGTTTTTT. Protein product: CSARPGLKDTGELFF.

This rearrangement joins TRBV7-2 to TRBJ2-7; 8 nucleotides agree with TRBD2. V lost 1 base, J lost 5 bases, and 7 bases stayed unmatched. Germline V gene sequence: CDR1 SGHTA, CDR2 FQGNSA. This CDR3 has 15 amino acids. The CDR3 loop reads CASSLGSGGLNEQYF. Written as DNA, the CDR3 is TGTGCCAGCAGCTTAGGTTCGGGAGGGTTGAACGAGCAGTACTTC.